The TCR beta chain described here comes from a study of cytomegalovirus exposure and HLA in healthy donors. Broader study findings: An analysis was carried out later, and it reportedly showed fewer N-insertions in an Asian-associated ancestry cluster than the approximately 670-donor mean. Indistinguishable V segments such as TRBV6-2 and TRBV6-3 were excluded.

PCR amplification relied on 60 Vbeta primers (plus 13 Jbeta primers). Measured with immunoSEQ multiplex PCR; TCRdb has only the in-frame clones, and not every one. The sample holds 90,000 to 120,000 clones, 75% to 85% seen once. J was trimmed by 3 bases and V by 1 base; bases with no gene match: 3. Germline V gene data show CDR1 as SGHTA and CDR2 as FQGNSA. CDR3 length: 15 amino acids. A word on this clone: The antigen remains undetermined.

The chain is built from TRBV7-2 and TRBJ2-5; 9 bases fit TRBD1. This TCR derives from a female donor in good health and CMV-seropositive. Input material: PBMCs. DNA for the CDR3: TGTGCCAGCAGCTTAGACAGGGGGCGGGAAGAGACCCAGTACTTC. Translation gives CASSLDRGREETQYF.